This T cell receptor beta chain was retrieved from a study of T cell responses to AZD1222 COVID-19 vaccine. Findings of the study overall: Possibly, clonal diversity was underestimated; donors were largely white British and included more females. Across spike, vaccine-associated CD4 TCRs were found, dominant at 160-218 and 743-854.

As for this clone: Its antigen remains unknown.

The CDR3 totals 15 residues. V was shortened by 2 bases and J by 3 bases, with 10 bases between the two germline ends. Germline CDR1 KGHSH, CDR2 LQKENI. The repertoire was sequenced with immunoSEQ multiplex PCR; TCRdb's copy has only in-frame clones and lacks some. The sample lists about 200,000 clones, about 93% occurring once. The receptor was isolated from an adult in good health. The input for sequencing was peripheral blood, taken on day 0 of MenACWY control vaccination. V and J are TRBV18 and TRBJ1-4; D possibly corresponds to TRBD1 (5 bases). In DNA form, the CDR3 reads TGTGCCAGCTCACCATCGGGGGGATCTAATGAAAAACTGTTTTTT. Translating gives CASSPSGGSNEKLFF. Full variable domain (remainder filled in from reference TRBV18 and TRBJ1-4): NAGVMQNPRHLVRRRGQEARLRCSPMKGHSHVYWYRQLPEEGLKFMVYLQKENIIDESGMPKERFSAEFPKEGPSILRIQQVVRGDSAAYFCASSPSGGSNEKLFFGSGTQLSVL.